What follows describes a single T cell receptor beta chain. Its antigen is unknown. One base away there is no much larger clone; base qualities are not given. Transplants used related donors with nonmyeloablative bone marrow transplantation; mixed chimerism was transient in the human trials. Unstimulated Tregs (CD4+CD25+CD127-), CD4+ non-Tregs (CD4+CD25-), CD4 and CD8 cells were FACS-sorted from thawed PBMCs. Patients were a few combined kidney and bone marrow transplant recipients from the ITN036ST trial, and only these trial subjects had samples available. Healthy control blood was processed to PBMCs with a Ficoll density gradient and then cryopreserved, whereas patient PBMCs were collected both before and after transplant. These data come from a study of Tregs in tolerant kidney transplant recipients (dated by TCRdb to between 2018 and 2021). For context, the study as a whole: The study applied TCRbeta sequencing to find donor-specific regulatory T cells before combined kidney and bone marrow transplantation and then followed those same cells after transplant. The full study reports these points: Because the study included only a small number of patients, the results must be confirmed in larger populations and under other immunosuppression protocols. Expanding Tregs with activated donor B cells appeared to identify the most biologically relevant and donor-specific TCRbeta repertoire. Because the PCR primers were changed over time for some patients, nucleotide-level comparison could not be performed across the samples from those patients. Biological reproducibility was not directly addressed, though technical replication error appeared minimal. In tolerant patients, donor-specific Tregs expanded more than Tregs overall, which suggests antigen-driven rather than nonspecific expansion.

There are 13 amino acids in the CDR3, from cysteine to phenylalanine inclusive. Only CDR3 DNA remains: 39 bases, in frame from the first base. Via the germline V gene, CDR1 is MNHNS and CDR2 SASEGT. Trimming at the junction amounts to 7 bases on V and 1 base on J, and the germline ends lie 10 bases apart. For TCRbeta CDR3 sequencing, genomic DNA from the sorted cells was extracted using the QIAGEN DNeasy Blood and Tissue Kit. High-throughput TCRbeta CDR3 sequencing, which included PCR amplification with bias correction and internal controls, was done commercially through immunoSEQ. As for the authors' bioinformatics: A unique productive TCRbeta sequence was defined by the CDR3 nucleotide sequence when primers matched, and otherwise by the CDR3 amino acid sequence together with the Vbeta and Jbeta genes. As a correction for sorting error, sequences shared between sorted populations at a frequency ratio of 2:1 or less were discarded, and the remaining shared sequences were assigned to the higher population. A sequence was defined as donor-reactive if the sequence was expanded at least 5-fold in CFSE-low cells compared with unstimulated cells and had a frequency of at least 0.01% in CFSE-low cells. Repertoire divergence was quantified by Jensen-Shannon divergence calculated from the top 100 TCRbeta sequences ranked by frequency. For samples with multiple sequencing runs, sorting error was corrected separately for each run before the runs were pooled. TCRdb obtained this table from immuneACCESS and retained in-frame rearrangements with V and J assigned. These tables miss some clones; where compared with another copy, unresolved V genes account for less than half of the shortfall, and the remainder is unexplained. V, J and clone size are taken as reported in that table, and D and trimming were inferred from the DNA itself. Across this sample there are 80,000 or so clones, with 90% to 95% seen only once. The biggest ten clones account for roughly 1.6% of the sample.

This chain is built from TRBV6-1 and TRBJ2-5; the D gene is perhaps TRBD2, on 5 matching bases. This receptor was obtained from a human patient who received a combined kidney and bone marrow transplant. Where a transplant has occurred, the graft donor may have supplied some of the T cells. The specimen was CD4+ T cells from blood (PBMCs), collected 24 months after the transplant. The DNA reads TGTGCCAGCAACAGAGGGCTCCAAGAGACCCAGTACTTC. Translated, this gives CASNRGLQETQYF.